The 5 T cell receptor beta chains below all came from one sample that was sequenced in a study of cytomegalovirus exposure and HLA in healthy donors. A multiplex PCR was run with 60 Vbeta primers and 13 Jbeta primers. The repertoire was sequenced with immunoSEQ multiplex PCR; TCRdb's copy has only in-frame clones and lacks some. The sample holds roughly 120,000 clones, 74% seen once. Material for sequencing was PBMCs. All receptors derive from a woman in her forties in good health and CMV-seropositive.

The sample holds a few counts of this clone. This chain joins TRBV7-3 and TRBJ2-1; 7 bases agree with TRBD1. CDR1 and CDR2 from the germline V gene are SGHTA and FQGTGA. CDR3 size: 15 residues. V was pared by 4 bases and J by 0 bases, with 3 bases of the junction left unmatched. This CDR3 reads CASSSDRASYNEQFF. In DNA form, the CDR3 reads TGTGCCAGCAGCTCAGACAGGGCCTCCTACAATGAGCAGTTCTTC.

For the CDR3, the DNA is TGTGCCAGCAGCTACAATCAACCTCGGAACACTGAAGCTTTCTTT. This sequence encodes CASSYNQPRNTEAFF. The chain uses TRBV11-3 and TRBJ1-1; D is unresolved. The CDR3 sequence is 15 residues long. CDR1 and CDR2 from the germline V gene are SGHNT and YENEEA. Trimming shortened V by 4 bases and J by 1 base, and 13 bases separated the two germline ends.

For the CDR3, the DNA is TGCGCCAGCAGCCAGGGACAGGGGCCCTCCTACGAGCAGTACTTC. This sequence encodes CASSQGQGPSYEQYF. This rearrangement joins TRBV4-1 to TRBJ2-7, with 10 nucleotides matching TRBD1. From germline, CDR1 is MGHRA and CDR2 YSYEKL. The V gene end was trimmed by 3 bases and the J gene end by 0 bases; junction bases not matched to a gene: 2. This CDR3 is built from 15 residues.

CDR3 region: CASSPPEGIYGYTF. DNA of the CDR3: TGCGCCAGCAGCCCCCCAGAGGGTATCTATGGCTACACCTTC. V and J are TRBV5-1 and TRBJ1-2; D is uncertain. With 4 bases removed from V and 4 bases from J, the gap between germline ends came to 14 bases. CDR3 length equals 14 residues. Per the germline V gene, CDR1 is SGHRS and CDR2 is YFSETQ.

This chain uses TRBV5-5 with TRBJ1-6; 8 bases agree with TRBD1. CDR1 SGHKS and CDR2 YYEKEE come from the germline V gene (reference sequence). This CDR3 has 15 residues. V dropped 3 bases and J dropped 6; count of bases not matched to a gene: 5. CDR3 DNA sequence: TGTGCCAGCAGCTCGACAGGGGCCCCTAATTCACCCCTCCACTTT. Its protein product is CASSSTGAPNSPLHF.